This entry features one TCR beta chain sequence. The sample belongs to a study of blood T cell repertoires in COVID-19. Under the authors' procedure: The authors estimated nucleated cell counts from reference gene primer amplification. The method was immunoSEQ multiplex PCR; TCRdb's version includes in-frame clones alone and lacks a portion of them. That table furnishes V, J and clone size, whereas the DNA furnished D and trimming. The table has more than 110,000 clones, roughly 78% seen once; the top ten hold approximately 6%. All recovered Cohort 3 donors got two negative PCRs, got clearance, or saw symptom resolution. In germline, CDR1 is MNHEY, CDR2 SMNVEV (reference sequence). With 1 base removed from V and 4 bases from J, the gap between germline ends came to 10 bases. The CDR3 runs 14 residues.

The sequencing sample was made of PBMCs or T cells enriched from blood (not recorded which). The J gene is TRBJ1-1, the V gene TRBV27; unclear D gene. The sequence came from a woman in her forties or fifties who had recovered from COVID-19. CDR3 bases: TGTGCCAGCAGTTTATTCCGTGTCGGCACTGAAGCTTTCTTT. Its protein product is CASSLFRVGTEAFF.